This entry describes one T cell receptor beta chain. Its specificity is unknown. The V end was cut by 0 bases, the J end by 10 bases, with 7 bases between. This CDR3 comprises 13 residues. Germline V lookup: CDR1 LNHNV, CDR2 YYDKDF (reference sequence). The donors were part of the roughly 130-subject validation cohort, which stood apart from the 666-subject first cohort. The data were obtained in a study of cytomegalovirus exposure and HLA in healthy donors. The assay was immunoSEQ multiplex PCR, and TCRdb's table has in-frame clones only and misses some. Found here are 150,000 or so clones, roughly 87% of them singletons; the top ten hold around 9%. Study-wide findings and caveats: The study listed roughly 160 cytomegalovirus-associated TCR beta chains. First-cohort TCR clusters were later found to tend to co-occur in the roughly 130 validation repertoires.

The TCR was taken from a woman in her late teens or twenties in good health and CMV-seropositive. The chain links TRBV15 to TRBJ1-6; no clear D. The sequencing input was PBMCs. CDR3 DNA sequence: TGTGCCACCAGCAGAGATCTGGAGTCACCCCTCCACTTT. It codes for CATSRDLESPLHF.